This T cell receptor beta chain was identified during a study of T cells in Graves' hyperthyroidism and ophthalmopathy. TCR beta CDR3 region amplification was performed from RNA transcripts. HTBI primers were used for first-round RT-PCR of the TCR CDR3. TCRdb ran MiXCR on the multiplex PCR reads and lists one entry per CDR3 protein. The data contain fewer than 400,000 distinct CDR3 sequences, approximately 15% of them singletons. This clonotype occurred once. Its antigen is undetermined. This clone may be a read error of a much larger clone one base away. The CDR3 runs to 16 residues. CDR1 SGHVS and CDR2 FNYEAQ come from the germline V gene. General observations from the study: Median prediction lead before ophthalmopathy onset was about 6.3 months with the model.

This TCR came from a man aged 25-45 years with Graves' hyperthyroidism. Sequenced input: blood. The V call is TRBV7-6, the J call TRBJ2-7; 9 nucleotides match TRBD2. Here the CDR3 reads CASSLGAGGTSYERYF. CDR3 in DNA: TGTGCCAGCAGCTTAGGGGCGGGAGGGACCTCCTACGAGCGGTACTTC.